This T cell receptor beta chain comes out of a study of molecular identifiers for immune sequencing clone quantification. Bulk TCR libraries were made with methods that had been previously described and with listed TCR primers. TCRdb reprocessed the PCR reads with MiXCR, giving one entry per CDR3 protein. Among some 9,800 distinct CDR3 sequences listed, roughly 18% were seen once. Whole-study results and caveats: Researchers reportedly could pick up spiked Jurkat TCR RNA from one cell mixed into roughly 1 million naive cells.

V lost 8 bases and J lost 4; bases outside the gene matches: 8. Germline-derived CDR1 and CDR2 are SGHAT and FQNNGV. The CDR3 sequence is 16 residues long. Concerning this clonotype: The antigen is unknown.

Libraries of naive CD8 cells were prepared from roughly 18,000 to 920,000 sorted cells using 10%, 30% or 50% RNA. Sequences were obtained from naive CD8+ T cells from blood, with Jurkat cell RNA spiked in. Subset specified: FACS-sorted CD8+CD4-CCR7+CD45RA+ naive T cells. The TCR comes from a human donor in good health. Some libraries in this study had Jurkat cell RNA spiked in. This sequence joins TRBV11-2 and TRBJ2-1; 13 positions agree with TRBD2. CDR3 DNA sequence: TGTGCCAGCGGCTCTTGGACTAGCGGGAGTTACAATGAGCAGTTCTTC. This codes for CASGSWTSGSYNEQFF.